A selection of T cell receptor beta chains follows, all from one sample in a study of OX40 agonist ivuxolimab in advanced cancers. Data came from immunoSEQ multiplex PCR; TCRdb stores just in-frame clones and leaves some out. Here the sample spans 77,000 or so clones, roughly 90% being singletons. The sequencing here drew on CD4+ or CD8+ T cells sorted from blood, taken in a trial of the OX40 agonist ivuxolimab. The source is an adult with an advanced solid tumor such as melanoma, head and neck, liver or kidney cancer. Both conserved end residues are part of each CDR3. D genes are given only for firm matches. Rows may omit the clone size; those that give it use once, few, many or a size class.

d_call	j_call	v_call	clone_size	cdr3_nt	cdr3_aa
.	TRBJ2-7	TRBV4-3	.	TGCGCCAGCAGCCAAGACCCCGATCCCTCCTACGAGCAGTACTTC	CASSQDPDPSYEQYF
.	TRBJ2-1	TRBV5-5	.	TGTGCCAGCAGCTCCCCACTAGTAAATGAGCAGTTCTTC	CASSSPLVNEQFF
TRBD2	TRBJ2-1	TRBV6-5	.	TGTGCCAGCAGTTACTCGGGACTAGGCATGAATGAGCAGTTCTTC	CASSYSGLGMNEQFF
.	TRBJ1-2	TRBV27	.	TGTGCCAGCAGTTTATTAGGGAACTATGGCTACACCTTC	CASSLLGNYGYTF
.	TRBJ2-7	TRBV7-8	.	TGTGCCAGCAGCTTAACGACAGATAACTACGAGCAGTACTTC	CASSLTTDNYEQYF
TRBD1	TRBJ1-5	TRBV5-4	.	TGTGCCAGCAGCTTGGGCGACAGGGCTCATCAGCCCCAGCATTTT	CASSLGDRAHQPQHF
TRBD2	TRBJ2-1	TRBV7-7	.	TGTGCCAGCAGCGCCTTAGCGGGGGGCCTTAATGAGCAGTTCTTC	CASSALAGGLNEQFF
.	TRBJ1-2	TRBV11-2	.	TGTGCCAGCACCATAGGAGTGACAGGAGACCTCAACTATGGCTACACCTTC	CASTIGVTGDLNYGYTF
.	TRBJ2-1	TRBV21-1	once	TGTGCCAGCAGCGACGAAAATCCTAGCGGACCCAACTACAATGAGCAGTTCTTC	CASSDENPSGPNYNEQFF
.	TRBJ1-2	TRBV27	.	TGTGCCAGCGGTGGAGACCTCTATGGCTACACCTTC	CASGGDLYGYTF
TRBD1	TRBJ1-2	TRBV4-1	.	TGCGCCAGCAGCCAAGATACAGGGGACTATGGCTACACCTTC	CASSQDTGDYGYTF
TRBD2	TRBJ2-1	TRBV4-1	.	TGCGCCAGCAGCCAAGAAACGGGGGGTCTCAATGAGCAGTTCTTC	CASSQETGGLNEQFF
.	TRBJ1-4	TRBV13	.	TGTGCCAGCAGCGTAGAGGATGCGGGGAAACTGTTTTTT	CASSVEDAGKLFF
.	TRBJ2-1	TRBV12-1	.	TGTGCCAGCAGCTTTGCGAATCCAGCGGCCTACAATGAGCAGTTCTTC	CASSFANPAAYNEQFF
.	TRBJ2-3	TRBV7-9	.	TGTGCCAGCCCATCCCCGGGGCGGGGGCTAAAAGTCACAGATACGCAGTATTTT	CASPSPGRGLKVTDTQYF
TRBD1	TRBJ1-4	TRBV7-2	.	TGTGCCAGCAGCTTAGGACAGGGAGGTGAAAAACTGTTTTTT	CASSLGQGGEKLFF
TRBD2	TRBJ2-3	TRBV5-1	.	TGCGCCAGCAGCTTGGTTAGCGGGGGGGCCGTAGATACGCAGTATTTT	CASSLVSGGAVDTQYF
.	TRBJ2-1	TRBV11-2	.	TGTGCCAGCAGGCACAGCCGTGAGCAGTTCTTC	CASRHSREQFF
.	TRBJ2-2	TRBV10-3	.	TGTGCCATCAGTGAGTCTTTTCCCGGGGAGCTGTTTTTT	CAISESFPGELFF
.	TRBJ1-4	TRBV9	.	TGTGCCAGCAGCCCCGGGGCGGGCAGCTCTGAAAAACTGTTTTTT	CASSPGAGSSEKLFF
TRBD1	TRBJ1-5	TRBV30	once	TGTGCCTGGAGCTATATCGGGACAGACCAGCATTTT	CAWSYIGTDQHF
.	TRBJ1-2	TRBV4-3	.	TGCGCCAGCAGCCAGGGACGTATAGCTAACTATGGCTACACCTTC	CASSQGRIANYGYTF
.	TRBJ2-7	TRBV11-2	.	TGTGCCAGCAGCAACCTCTACGAGCAGTACTTC	CASSNLYEQYF
TRBD2	TRBJ2-3	TRBV4-3	.	TGCGCCAGCCGTACTAGCGTAACCAGCACAGATACGCAGTATTTT	CASRTSVTSTDTQYF
TRBD1	TRBJ2-3	TRBV15	.	TGTGCCACCAGCGCGTCGACAGGGGTCGCAGATACGCAGTATTTT	CATSASTGVADTQYF
.	TRBJ2-3	TRBV9	.	TGTGCCAGCAGCGTAGGTGCGGGTGATACGCAGTATTTT	CASSVGAGDTQYF
.	TRBJ1-4	TRBV12-5	.	TGTGCTAGTGGTTTGGTACGTGGGCCAACTAATGAAAAACTGTTTTTT	CASGLVRGPTNEKLFF
TRBD1	TRBJ1-4	TRBV11-2	.	TGTGCCAGCAGCTGGGCGGGACAGACGAATTATGAAAAACTGTTTTTT	CASSWAGQTNYEKLFF
TRBD2	TRBJ2-5	TRBV9	.	TGTGCCAGCAGCGTAGGACTAGCGGGGGGACAGGGGGAGACCCAGTACTTC	CASSVGLAGGQGETQYF
.	TRBJ2-7	TRBV7-6	.	TGTGCCAGCAGCGGAACGACGGGACGGACCTACGAGCAGTACTTC	CASSGTTGRTYEQYF
.	TRBJ2-5	TRBV11-3	.	TGTGCCAGCAGCTTAGGTTCTGGCGAGGGGGAGACCCAGTACTTC	CASSLGSGEGETQYF
TRBD2	TRBJ2-5	TRBV13	.	TGTGCCAGCAGCTTAGGCCTAGCGGGGGGACCGTGGGAGACCCAGTACTTC	CASSLGLAGGPWETQYF
TRBD1	TRBJ2-7	TRBV10-3	.	TGTGCCATCAGTGACCCGGGACAGGGCTACGAGCAGTACTTC	CAISDPGQGYEQYF
TRBD1	TRBJ2-3	TRBV5-1	.	TGCGCCAGCAGCTTGGGTCAGGGGGTCGATACGCAGTATTTT	CASSLGQGVDTQYF
.	TRBJ1-2	TRBV13	.	TGTGCCAGCAGCTTAGAACGGGACACCGCTAACTATGGCTACACCTTC	CASSLERDTANYGYTF